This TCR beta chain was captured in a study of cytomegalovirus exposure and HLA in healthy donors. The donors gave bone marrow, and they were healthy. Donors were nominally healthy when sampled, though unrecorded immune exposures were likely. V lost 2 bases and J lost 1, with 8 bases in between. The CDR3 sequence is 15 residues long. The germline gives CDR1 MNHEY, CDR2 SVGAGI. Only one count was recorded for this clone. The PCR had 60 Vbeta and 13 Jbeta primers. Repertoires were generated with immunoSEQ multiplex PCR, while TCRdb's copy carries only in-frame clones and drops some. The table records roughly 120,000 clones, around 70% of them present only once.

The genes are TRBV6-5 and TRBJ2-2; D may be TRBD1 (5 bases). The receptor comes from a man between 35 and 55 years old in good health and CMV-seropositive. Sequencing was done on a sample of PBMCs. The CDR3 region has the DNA TGTGCCAGCAGTTACAGCAGGGTGAACACCGGGGAGCTGTTTTTT. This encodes CASSYSRVNTGELFF.